The following is a T cell receptor beta chain sequence with its context. Repertoires were generated with immunoSEQ multiplex PCR, while TCRdb's copy carries only in-frame clones and drops some. The sample comprises approximately 71,000 clones, over 85% of which are singletons, and 0.95% to 1.5% rests with the top ten. The source of the sample is a study of T cell changes during pregnancy in multiple sclerosis. This CDR3 comprises 14 residues. Trimming left V 5 bases short and J 5 bases short, with 15 bases between. CDR1 and CDR2 (germline): MNHEY, SVGAGI. The clonotype was recovered from a female donor with multiple sclerosis, enrolled in a pregnancy study. The sample was peripheral blood, taken in the third trimester of pregnancy. The rearrangement joins TRBV6-5 to TRBJ2-5, with a weak D call TRBD1 (7 bases). The CDR3 DNA reads TGTGCCAGCAGTGCGGGGACAGTAGGGGAGACCCAGTACTTC. Amino acids: CASSAGTVGETQYF.